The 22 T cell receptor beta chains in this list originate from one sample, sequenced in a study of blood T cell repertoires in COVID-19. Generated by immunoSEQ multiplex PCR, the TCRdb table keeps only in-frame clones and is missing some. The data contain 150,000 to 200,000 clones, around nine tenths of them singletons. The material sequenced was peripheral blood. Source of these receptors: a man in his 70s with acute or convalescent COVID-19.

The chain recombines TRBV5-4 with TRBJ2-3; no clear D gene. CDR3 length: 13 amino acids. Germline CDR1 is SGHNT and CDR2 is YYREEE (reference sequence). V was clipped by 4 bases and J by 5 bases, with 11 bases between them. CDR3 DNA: TGTGCCAGCAGCGGCAGGCAGTTAGATACGCAGTATTTT. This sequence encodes CASSGRQLDTQYF.

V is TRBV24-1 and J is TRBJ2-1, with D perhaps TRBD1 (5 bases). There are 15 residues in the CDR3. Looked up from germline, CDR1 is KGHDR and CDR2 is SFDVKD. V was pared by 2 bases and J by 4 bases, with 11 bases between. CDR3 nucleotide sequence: TGTGCCACCAGTGATTCCTTACAGGATTACAATGAGCAGTTCTTC. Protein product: CATSDSLQDYNEQFF.

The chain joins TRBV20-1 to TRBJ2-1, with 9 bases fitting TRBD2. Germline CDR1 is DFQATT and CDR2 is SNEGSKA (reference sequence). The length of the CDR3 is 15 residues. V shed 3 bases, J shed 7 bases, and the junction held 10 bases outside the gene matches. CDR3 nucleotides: TGCAGTGCTAGTGGTCCCCTAGCGGGAATGAATGAGCAGTTCTTC. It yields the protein CSASGPLAGMNEQFF.

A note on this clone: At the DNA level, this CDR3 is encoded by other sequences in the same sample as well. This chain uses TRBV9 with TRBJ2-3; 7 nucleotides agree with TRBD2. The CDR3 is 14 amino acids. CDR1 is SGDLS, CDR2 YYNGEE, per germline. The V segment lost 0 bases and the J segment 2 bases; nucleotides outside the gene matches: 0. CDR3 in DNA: TGTGCCAGCAGCGTAGGACTAGCCACAGATACGCAGTATTTT. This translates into CASSVGLATDTQYF.

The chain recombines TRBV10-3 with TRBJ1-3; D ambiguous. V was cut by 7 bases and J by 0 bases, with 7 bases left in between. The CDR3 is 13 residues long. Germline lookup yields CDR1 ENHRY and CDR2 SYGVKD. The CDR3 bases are TGTGCCATCACCGAGATCTCTGGAAACACCATATATTTT. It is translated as CAITEISGNTIYF.

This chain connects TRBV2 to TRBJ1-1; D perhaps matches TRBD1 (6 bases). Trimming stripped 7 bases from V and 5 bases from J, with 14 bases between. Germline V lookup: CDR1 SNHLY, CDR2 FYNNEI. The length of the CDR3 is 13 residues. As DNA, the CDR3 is TGTGCCAGCACCTTTTCCCAGGGGACTGAAGCTTTCTTT. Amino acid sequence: CASTFSQGTEAFF.

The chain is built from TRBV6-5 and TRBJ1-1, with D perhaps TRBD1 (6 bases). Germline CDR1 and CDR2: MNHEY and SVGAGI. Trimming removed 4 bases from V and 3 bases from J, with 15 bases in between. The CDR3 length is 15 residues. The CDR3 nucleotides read TGTGCCAGCAGTTCACTTTTGGGGGGGCACACTGAAGCTTTCTTT. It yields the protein CASSSLLGGHTEAFF.

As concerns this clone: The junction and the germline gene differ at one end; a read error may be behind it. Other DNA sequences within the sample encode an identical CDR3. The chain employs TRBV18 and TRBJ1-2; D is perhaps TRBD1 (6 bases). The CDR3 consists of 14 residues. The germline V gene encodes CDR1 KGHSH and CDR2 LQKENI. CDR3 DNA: TGTGCCAGCTCCCCACCTTCCAGGGGCTATGGCTACACCTTC. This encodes CASSPPSRGYGYTF.

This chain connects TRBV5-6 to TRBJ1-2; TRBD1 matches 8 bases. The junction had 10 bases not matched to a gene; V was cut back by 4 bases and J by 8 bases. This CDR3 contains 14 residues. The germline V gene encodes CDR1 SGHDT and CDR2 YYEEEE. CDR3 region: CASSLLTGDGGYTF. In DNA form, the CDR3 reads TGTGCCAGCAGCCTCTTGACAGGGGACGGCGGCTACACCTTC. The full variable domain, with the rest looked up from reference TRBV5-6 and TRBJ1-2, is DAGVTQSPTHLIKTRGQQVTLRCSPKSGHDTVSWYQQALGQGPQFIFQYYEEEERQRGNFPDRFSGHQFPNYSSELNVNALLLGDSALYLCASSLLTGDGGYTFGSGTRLTVV.

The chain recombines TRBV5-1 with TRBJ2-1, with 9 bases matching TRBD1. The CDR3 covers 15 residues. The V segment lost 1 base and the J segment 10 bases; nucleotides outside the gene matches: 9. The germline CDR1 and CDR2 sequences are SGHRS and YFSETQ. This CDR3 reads CASSLTGQGKREQFF. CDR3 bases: TGCGCCAGCAGCTTGACGGGACAGGGAAAAAGGGAGCAGTTCTTC.

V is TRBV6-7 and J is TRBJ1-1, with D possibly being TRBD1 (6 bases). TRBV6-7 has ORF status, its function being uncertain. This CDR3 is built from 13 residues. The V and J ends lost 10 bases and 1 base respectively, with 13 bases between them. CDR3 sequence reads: CATGGGRNTEAFF. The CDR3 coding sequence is TGTGCCACCGGGGGGGGCCGGAACACTGAAGCTTTCTTT.

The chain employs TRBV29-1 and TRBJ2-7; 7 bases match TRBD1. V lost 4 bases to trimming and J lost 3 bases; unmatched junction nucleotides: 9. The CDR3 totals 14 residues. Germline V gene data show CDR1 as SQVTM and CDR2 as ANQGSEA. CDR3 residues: CSVAGQHANYEQYF. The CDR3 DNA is TGCAGCGTTGCGGGACAGCACGCCAACTACGAGCAGTACTTC.

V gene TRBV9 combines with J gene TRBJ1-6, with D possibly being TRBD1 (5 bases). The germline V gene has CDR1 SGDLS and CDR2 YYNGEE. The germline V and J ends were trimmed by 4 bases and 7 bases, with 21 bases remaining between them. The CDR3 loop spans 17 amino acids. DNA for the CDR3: TGTGCCAGCAGCTCCACCCCGGTGGGGCAGCAAAATTCACCCCTCCACTTT. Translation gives CASSSTPVGQQNSPLHF.

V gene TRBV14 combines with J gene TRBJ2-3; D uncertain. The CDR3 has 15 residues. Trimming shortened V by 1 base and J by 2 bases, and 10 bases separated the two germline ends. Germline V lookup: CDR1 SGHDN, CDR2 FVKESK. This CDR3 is CASSQGAGYTDTQYF. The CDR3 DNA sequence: TGTGCCAGCAGCCAAGGGGCCGGCTACACAGATACGCAGTATTTT. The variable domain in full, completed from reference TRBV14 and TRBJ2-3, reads EAGVTQFPSHSVIEKGQTVTLRCDPISGHDNLYWYRRVMGKEIKFLLHFVKESKQDESGMPNNRFLAERTGGTYSTLKVQPAELEDSGVYFCASSQGAGYTDTQYFGPGTRLTVL.

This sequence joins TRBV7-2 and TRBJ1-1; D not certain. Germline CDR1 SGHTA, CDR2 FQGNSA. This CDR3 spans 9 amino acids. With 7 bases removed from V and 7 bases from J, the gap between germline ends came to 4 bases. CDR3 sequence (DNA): TGTGCCAGCACCTATGAAGCTTTCTTT. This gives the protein CASTYEAFF.

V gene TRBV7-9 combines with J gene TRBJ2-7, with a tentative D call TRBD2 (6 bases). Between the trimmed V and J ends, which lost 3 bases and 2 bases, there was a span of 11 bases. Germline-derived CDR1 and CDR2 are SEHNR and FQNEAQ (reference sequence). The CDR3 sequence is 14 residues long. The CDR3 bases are TGTGCCAGCAGCTTTGGCGGGGCAGCCTACGAGCAGTACTTC. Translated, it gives CASSFGGAAYEQYF.

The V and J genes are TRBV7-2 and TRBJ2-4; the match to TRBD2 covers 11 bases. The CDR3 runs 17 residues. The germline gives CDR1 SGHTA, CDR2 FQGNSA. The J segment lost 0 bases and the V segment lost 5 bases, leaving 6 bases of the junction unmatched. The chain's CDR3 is CASSPTSGRIAKNIQYF. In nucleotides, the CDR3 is TGTGCCAGCAGCCCTACTAGCGGGAGAATAGCCAAAAACATTCAGTACTTC.

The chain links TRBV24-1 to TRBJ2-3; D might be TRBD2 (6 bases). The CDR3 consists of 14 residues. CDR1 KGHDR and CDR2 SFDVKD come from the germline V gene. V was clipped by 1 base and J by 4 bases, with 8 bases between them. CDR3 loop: CATSDFRGADTQYF. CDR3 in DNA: TGTGCCACCAGTGATTTCCGCGGGGCAGATACGCAGTATTTT.

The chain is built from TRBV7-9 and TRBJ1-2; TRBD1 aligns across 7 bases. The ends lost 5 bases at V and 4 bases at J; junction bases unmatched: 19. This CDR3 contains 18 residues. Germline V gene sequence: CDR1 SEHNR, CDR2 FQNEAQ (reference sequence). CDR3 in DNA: TGTGCCAGCAGCGTGATTGTGGGCAGGGGGTACCAATCCTATGGCTACACCTTC. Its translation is CASSVIVGRGYQSYGYTF.

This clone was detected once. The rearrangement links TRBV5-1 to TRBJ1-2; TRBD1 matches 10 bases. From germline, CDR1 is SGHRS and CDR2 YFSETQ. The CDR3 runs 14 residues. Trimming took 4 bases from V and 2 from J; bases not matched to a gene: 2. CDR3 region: CASSRDRGNYGYTF. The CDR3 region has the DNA TGCGCCAGCAGCCGGGACAGGGGAAACTATGGCTACACCTTC. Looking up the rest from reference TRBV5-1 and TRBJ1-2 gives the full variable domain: KAGVTQTPRYLIKTRGQQVTLSCSPISGHRSVSWYQQTPGQGLQFLFEYFSETQRNKGNFPGRFSGRQFSNSRSEMNVSTLELGDSALYLCASSRDRGNYGYTFGSGTRLTVV.

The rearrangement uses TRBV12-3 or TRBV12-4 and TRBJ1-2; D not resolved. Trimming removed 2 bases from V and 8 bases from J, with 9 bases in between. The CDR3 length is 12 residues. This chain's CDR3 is CASSLRGRGYTF. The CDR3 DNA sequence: TGTGCCAGCAGTTTACGTGGTCGGGGCTACACCTTC.

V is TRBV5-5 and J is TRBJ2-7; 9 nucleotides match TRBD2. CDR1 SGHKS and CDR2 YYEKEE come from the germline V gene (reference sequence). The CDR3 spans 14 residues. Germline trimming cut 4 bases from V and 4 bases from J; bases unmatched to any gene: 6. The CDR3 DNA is TGTGCCAGCAGCCTCAGACTAGCGGCGTACGAGCAGTACTTC. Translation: CASSLRLAAYEQYF.